One sample yielded the 18 T cell receptor beta chains listed below, sequenced in a study of blood T cell repertoires in COVID-19. TCRdb's table, derived via immunoSEQ multiplex PCR, lists solely in-frame clones and lacks some. Of about 74,000 clones in the sample, roughly four fifths were seen once. Sequences were obtained from peripheral blood. These TCRs come from a human donor in a cohort sampled during active COVID-19.

The J gene is TRBJ2-5, the V gene TRBV25-1; D may be TRBD2 (6 bases). Germline CDR1 and CDR2: MGHDK and SYGVNS. The CDR3 sequence is 16 residues long. V was shortened by 0 bases and J by 0 bases, with 11 bases between the two germline ends. In nucleotides, the CDR3 is TGTGCCAGCAGTGAATACCGCGGGGCTTACCAAGAGACCCAGTACTTC. Its protein product is CASSEYRGAYQETQYF.

This chain joins TRBV7-3 and TRBJ2-1; 9 bases line up with TRBD2. Germline V gene data show CDR1 as SGHTA and CDR2 as FQGTGA. The junction had 5 bases not matched to a gene; V was cut back by 5 bases and J by 3 bases. CDR3 length: 15 amino acids. Here the CDR3 reads CASSRLADIYNEQFF. Here the CDR3 DNA reads TGTGCCAGCAGCAGACTAGCGGATATCTACAATGAGCAGTTCTTC.

The rearrangement joins TRBV5-1 to TRBJ1-2; D not resolved. The V and J ends lost 2 bases and 4 bases respectively, with 15 bases between them. Germline loops: CDR1 SGHRS, CDR2 YFSETQ. CDR3 length: 15 residues. CDR3 in DNA: TGCGCCAGCAGCTTAAACGGAGGTTCGGGCTATGGCTACACCTTC. It specifies CASSLNGGSGYGYTF. The whole variable domain, filled in from reference TRBV5-1 and TRBJ1-2, reads KAGVTQTPRYLIKTRGQQVTLSCSPISGHRSVSWYQQTPGQGLQFLFEYFSETQRNKGNFPGRFSGRQFSNSRSEMNVSTLELGDSALYLCASSLNGGSGYGYTFGSGTRLTVV.

The V call is TRBV5-4, the J call TRBJ2-2; 9 nucleotides align to TRBD2. This CDR3 has 16 residues. Germline lookup yields CDR1 SGHNT and CDR2 YYREEE (reference sequence). The ends lost 6 bases at V and 6 bases at J; junction bases unmatched: 12. The CDR3 reads CASKRSGGAGAGELFF. CDR3 DNA sequence: TGTGCCAGCAAACGTAGCGGGGGCGCAGGGGCCGGGGAGCTGTTTTTT.

V and J are TRBV9 and TRBJ1-1, with a weak D call TRBD1 (5 bases). V was pared by 2 bases and J by 5 bases, with 10 bases between. CDR1 is SGDLS and CDR2 is YYNGEE in the germline V gene. This CDR3 is 13 amino acids long. For the CDR3, the DNA is TGTGCCAGCAGCGTCCTACAGGAAACTGAAGCTTTCTTT. Translated: CASSVLQETEAFF.

This sequence joins TRBV4-3 and TRBJ2-7, with a tentative D call TRBD2 (6 bases). There are 12 residues in the CDR3. CDR1 and CDR2 from the germline V gene are LGHNA and YSLEER. Here the CDR3 reads CASSQVWGEARV. The CDR3, as DNA: TGCGCCAGCAGCCAAGTTTGGGGGGAAGCCAGGGTC.

V gene TRBV2 combines with J gene TRBJ2-1; 9 bases match TRBD1. This CDR3 comprises 15 residues. With V trimmed by 3 bases and J by 4 bases, 4 bases remained unmatched. Germline-derived CDR1 and CDR2 are SNHLY and FYNNEI. The CDR3 coding sequence is TGTGCCAGCAGTGAGGCACAGGGGGCTTACAATGAGCAGTTCTTC. Its translation is CASSEAQGAYNEQFF.

The chain couples TRBV19 to TRBJ1-5; 10 positions agree with TRBD1. V lost 6 bases, J lost 8 bases, and 4 bases stayed unmatched. Germline lookup yields CDR1 LNHDA and CDR2 SQIVND (reference sequence). CDR3 size: 13 residues. The CDR3 is CASRDRGREPQHF. DNA for the CDR3: TGTGCCAGTAGGGACAGGGGGAGGGAGCCCCAGCATTTT.

This clone was detected only once. V usage is TRBV19 and J usage is TRBJ1-5; D is unresolved. Germline V gives CDR1 LNHDA, CDR2 SQIVND (reference sequence). This CDR3 contains 15 residues. V shed 5 bases and J shed 1 base, with 12 bases lying between them. This CDR3 is CASSAIGGSNQPQHF. Here the CDR3 DNA reads TGTGCCAGTAGTGCGATCGGAGGGAGCAATCAGCCCCAGCATTTT.

This clone was seen a few times. The chain combines TRBV6-1 with TRBJ1-1; unclear D gene. The CDR3 length is 13 residues. The germline V gene encodes CDR1 MNHNS and CDR2 SASEGT. V was pared by 3 bases and J by 10 bases, with 15 bases between. The DNA of the CDR3 is TGTGCCAGCAGTGATCACTCTCCCCGCGGAGCTTTCTTT. Translation gives CASSDHSPRGAFF.

The chain joins TRBV7-8 to TRBJ2-7, with D possibly TRBD1 on 5 matching bases. The CDR3 is 15 residues long. Germline CDR1 SGHVS, CDR2 FQNEAQ. V was cut by 2 bases and J by 5 bases, with 16 bases left in between. CDR3 nucleotide sequence: TGTGCCAGCAGCTTACTGGGAATTAGGGGCGACGAGCAGTACTTC. It is translated as CASSLLGIRGDEQYF.

The rearrangement joins TRBV6-5 to TRBJ1-4; TRBD1 matches at 7 bases. The CDR3 is 12 residues long. Germline CDR1 is MNHEY and CDR2 is SVGAGI. The J segment lost 7 bases and the V segment lost 6 bases, leaving 2 bases of the junction unmatched. In nucleotides, the CDR3 is TGTGCCAGCAGGACAGGGATTGAAAAACTGTTTTTT. Translation: CASRTGIEKLFF.

The chain joins TRBV19 to TRBJ2-2, with D possibly TRBD2 on 6 matching bases. Trimming cost V 6 bases and J 2 bases, with 10 bases left between them. Per germline, CDR1 LNHDA and CDR2 SQIVND (reference sequence). CDR3 length: 14 amino acids. The CDR3 DNA reads TGTGCCAGTAGGAGGAGGGGTAACACCGGGGAGCTGTTTTTT. Residues: CASRRRGNTGELFF.

The chain couples TRBV18 to TRBJ2-6; D perhaps matches TRBD1 (6 bases). Trimming stripped 3 bases from V and 0 bases from J, with 21 bases between. CDR1 and CDR2 from the germline V gene are KGHSH and LQKENI. The CDR3 is 20 residues long. The CDR3 coding sequence is TGTGCCAGCTCACCGTCCTCCGGGACAAAAGGACTCTCTGGGGCCAACGTCCTGACTTTC. It translates to CASSPSSGTKGLSGANVLTF.

This chain joins TRBV15 and TRBJ1-4; D unresolved. This CDR3 spans 14 amino acids. V lost 1 base to trimming and J lost 3 bases, with 6 bases between them. CDR1 is LNHNV and CDR2 is YYDKDF in the germline V gene (reference sequence). The CDR3 loop is CATSRAKPNEKLFF. CDR3 nucleotide sequence: TGTGCCACCAGCAGAGCCAAGCCTAATGAAAAACTGTTTTTT.

V gene TRBV20-1 combines with J gene TRBJ2-5; D call uncertain. Germline assignment: CDR1 DFQATT and CDR2 SNEGSKA (reference sequence). This CDR3 comprises 11 residues. Trimming cost V 3 bases and J 5 bases, with 7 bases left between them. The CDR3 DNA follows: TGCAGTGCTAGGGTCGGGGAGACCCAGTACTTC. Its translation is CSARVGETQYF.

V is TRBV5-1 and J is TRBJ1-1, with D tentatively TRBD1 (6 bases). This CDR3 region has 15 residues. The germline V gene has CDR1 SGHRS and CDR2 YFSETQ. V dropped 1 base and J dropped 1 base, with 11 bases sitting between them. The CDR3 sequence is CASSLSGHSNTEAFF. The CDR3 DNA sequence: TGCGCCAGCAGCTTGTCGGGACACTCGAACACTGAAGCTTTCTTT.

This clone was detected only a few times. The chain uses TRBV5-1 and TRBJ2-3; D is uncertain. V was cut by 2 bases and J by 6 bases, with 4 bases left in between. The CDR3 extends over 11 amino acids. Germline CDR1 SGHRS, CDR2 YFSETQ. The CDR3 region is CASSLHDTQYF. The CDR3 nucleotides read TGCGCCAGCAGCTTACATGATACGCAGTATTTT.